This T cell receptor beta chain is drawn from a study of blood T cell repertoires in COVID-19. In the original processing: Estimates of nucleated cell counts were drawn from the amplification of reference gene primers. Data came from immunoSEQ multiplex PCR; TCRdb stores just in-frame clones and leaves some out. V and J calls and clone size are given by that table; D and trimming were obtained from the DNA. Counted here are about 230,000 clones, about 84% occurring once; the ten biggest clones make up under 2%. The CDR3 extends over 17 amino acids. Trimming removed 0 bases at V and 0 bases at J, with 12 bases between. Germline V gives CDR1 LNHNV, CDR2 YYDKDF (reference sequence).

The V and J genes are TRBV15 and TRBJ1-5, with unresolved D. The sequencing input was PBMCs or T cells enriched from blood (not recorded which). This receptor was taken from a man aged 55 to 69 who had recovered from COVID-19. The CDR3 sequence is CATSRDYSGYSNQPQHF. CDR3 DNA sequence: TGTGCCACCAGCAGAGATTATTCGGGATATAGCAATCAGCCCCAGCATTTT.